This TCR beta chain was sequenced in a study of T cell changes during pregnancy in multiple sclerosis. Produced via immunoSEQ multiplex PCR; TCRdb's table is partial and in-frame only. Of about 60,000 clones listed, almost 97% are singletons. Germline lookup yields CDR1 SNHLY and CDR2 FYNNEI. V was clipped by 8 bases and J by 6 bases, with 17 bases between them. CDR3 size: 13 residues. The sequence derives from a female donor with multiple sclerosis, enrolled in a pregnancy study. The sample was CD8+ T cells from peripheral blood mononuclear cells, taken after pregnancy. The V and J genes are TRBV2 and TRBJ2-7, with TRBD2 as a possible D gene (6 bases). The CDR3 nucleotides are TGTGCCAGCGAAGGGCGGGATGGATCCGAGCAGTACTTC. Translation gives CASEGRDGSEQYF.